Here is one TCR beta chain with its context. Its antigen is still unknown. The assay was immunoSEQ multiplex PCR, and TCRdb's table has in-frame clones only and misses some. The repertoire holds 110,000 to 150,000 clones, 70% to 90% seen once, with 7.9% in the top ten. These data are taken from a study of cytomegalovirus exposure and HLA in healthy donors. Findings and limits, study-wide: In vitro testing confirmed a few CMV-associated chains as specific for CMV antigens. Researchers catalogued approximately 160 TCR beta chains as cytomegalovirus-associated. TCR clusters originating in the first cohort tended to co-occur in the 120 validation repertoires, according to a later analysis.

The donors were members of the validation cohort comprising roughly 130 subjects, separate from the roughly 670-subject first cohort. The germline V gene has CDR1 SEHNR and CDR2 FQNEAQ (reference sequence). The CDR3 covers 15 residues. V shed 3 bases, J shed 3 bases, and the junction held 5 bases outside the gene matches. This chain joins TRBV7-9 and TRBJ1-5; 7 nucleotides match TRBD1. The sequencing sample was made of PBMCs. The sequence came from a woman aged 18-30 years in good health and CMV-seropositive. CDR3 loop: CASSFSDRDNQPQHF. The CDR3 DNA reads TGTGCCAGCAGCTTCTCAGACAGGGACAATCAGCCCCAGCATTTT.